What follows are 22 T cell receptor beta chains derived from one specimen sequenced in a study of T cell changes during pregnancy in multiple sclerosis. Sequencing was performed with immunoSEQ multiplex PCR; in TCRdb, only in-frame clones are kept and a portion is missing. The table shows over 35,000 clones, with approximately 94% occurring only once. This specimen consisted of CD4+ T cells from peripheral blood mononuclear cells, obtained in the second trimester of pregnancy. The receptors originated from a female donor with multiple sclerosis, enrolled in a pregnancy study.

The rearrangement links TRBV14 to TRBJ1-5; 7 nucleotides line up with TRBD1. CDR1 is SGHDN, CDR2 FVKESK, per germline. The CDR3 covers 13 residues. Trimming took 1 base from V and 6 from J; bases not matched to a gene: 0. The CDR3 coding sequence is TGTGCCAGCAGCCAAGGACAGGGTCAGCCCCAGCATTTT. Amino acids: CASSQGQGQPQHF. The full variable domain, its missing parts supplied by reference TRBV14 and TRBJ1-5, is EAGVTQFPSHSVIEKGQTVTLRCDPISGHDNLYWYRRVMGKEIKFLLHFVKESKQDESGMPNNRFLAERTGGTYSTLKVQPAELEDSGVYFCASSQGQGQPQHFGDGTRLSIL.

V usage is TRBV7-8 and J usage is TRBJ1-1, with D possibly TRBD1 on 6 matching bases. Trimming stripped 5 bases from V and 0 bases from J, with 16 bases between. The CDR3 spans 16 residues. Germline CDR1 and CDR2: SGHVS and FQNEAQ. CDR3 sequence reads: CASSPDRRAMNTEAFF. The CDR3 nucleotides are TGTGCCAGCAGCCCCGACAGGCGGGCTATGAACACTGAAGCTTTCTTT.

The chain employs TRBV4-1 and TRBJ1-5; a possible D gene is TRBD1 (5 bases). The CDR3 is made up of 16 amino acids. Trimming pared 0 bases from V and 6 bases from J, leaving 15 bases between. Germline CDR1 MGHRA, CDR2 YSYEKL. Here the CDR3 DNA reads TGCGCCAGCAGCCAAGACCTCAGGGTGGAGCTTCAGCCCCAGCATTTT. This translates into CASSQDLRVELQPQHF.

The chain has TRBV18 and TRBJ2-5; a weak D match, TRBD1 (6 bases). The CDR3 loop spans 14 amino acids. The germline V and J ends were trimmed by 2 bases and 1 base, with 8 bases remaining between them. CDR1 and CDR2 from the germline V gene are KGHSH and LQKENI. CDR3 protein: CASSPRTAQETQYF. The CDR3, as DNA: TGTGCCAGCTCACCAAGGACAGCCCAAGAGACCCAGTACTTC.

V gene TRBV4-1 combines with J gene TRBJ2-1; TRBD2 aligns across 13 bases. The CDR3 consists of 19 residues. Trimming cost V 4 bases and J 2 bases; bases outside gene matches: 11. Germline values: CDR1 MGHRA, CDR2 YSYEKL. The CDR3 DNA reads TGCGCCAGCAGCCCCGGACTAGCGGGGGTCAAGGAGACCTACAATGAGCAGTTCTTC. As protein: CASSPGLAGVKETYNEQFF.

The chain has TRBV18 and TRBJ2-3, with TRBD1 identical over 9 bases. Germline CDR1 and CDR2: KGHSH and LQKENI. V shed 6 bases and J 5 bases; nucleotides not matched to a gene: 6. The CDR3 spans 14 residues. The CDR3: CASSLQGAGDTQYF. CDR3 nucleotide sequence: TGTGCCAGCTCCCTACAGGGGGCTGGAGATACGCAGTATTTT.

The J gene is TRBJ2-7, the V gene TRBV27; 8 positions match TRBD1. Losses at the gene ends were 7 bases for V and 6 bases for J; bases not matched to a gene: 20. Germline assignment: CDR1 MNHEY and CDR2 SMNVEV (reference sequence). The CDR3 is 17 residues long. CDR3 residues: CASTKLVGGRGRSEQYF. CDR3 DNA sequence: TGTGCCAGCACCAAACTGGTCGGTGGCAGGGGGCGGTCCGAGCAGTACTTC.

The chain joins TRBV7-9 to TRBJ2-5; D is uncertain. Trimming took 5 bases from V and 5 from J, leaving 15 bases between them. The CDR3 sequence is 14 residues long. Per the germline V gene, CDR1 is SEHNR and CDR2 is FQNEAQ (reference sequence). The CDR3 DNA follows: TGTGCCAGCAGCGAAGTCCCCCTGAGGGAGACCCAGTACTTC. Encoded protein: CASSEVPLRETQYF.

To note about this clone: A junction boundary mismatches the germline segment, possibly from a read error. The CDR3 nucleotides are TGTGCCAGCAGCCGGGACTCCTTCAATGAGCAGTTCTTC. This codes for CASSRDSFNEQFF. V gene TRBV6-4 combines with J gene TRBJ2-1; D is possibly TRBD2 (6 bases). The CDR3 runs 13 residues. Per the germline V gene, CDR1 is MRHNA and CDR2 is SNTAGT.

This sequence joins TRBV7-2 and TRBJ1-6, with a possible D match to TRBD1 (6 bases). The germline V gene encodes CDR1 SGHTA and CDR2 FQGNSA. Trimming cost V 5 bases and J 5 bases, with 16 bases left between them. This CDR3 comprises 16 residues. The DNA for the CDR3 is TGTGCCAGCAGCCCACGGGCGGCAGGGGATAATTCACCCCTCCACTTT. It specifies CASSPRAAGDNSPLHF.

The V gene is TRBV27, the J gene TRBJ2-3; D is possibly TRBD2 (5 bases). V was cut by 5 bases and J by 0 bases, with 9 bases left in between. The CDR3 consists of 14 residues. Germline CDR1 and CDR2: MNHEY and SMNVEV (reference sequence). The CDR3 DNA follows: TGTGCCAGCAGTGGAGGAACGAGCACAGATACGCAGTATTTT. This gives the protein CASSGGTSTDTQYF.

The V and J genes are TRBV6-5 and TRBJ1-6; a weak D match, TRBD1 (6 bases). Germline values: CDR1 MNHEY, CDR2 SVGAGI. V was cut by 7 bases and J by 5 bases, with 15 bases left in between. CDR3 size: 15 residues. The CDR3 nucleotides read TGTGCCAGCAAGAGGGTGGCAGGGGATAATTCACCCCTCCACTTT. Translating it yields CASKRVAGDNSPLHF.

The J gene is TRBJ2-2, the V gene TRBV7-3; 10 bases are a match to TRBD2. CDR3 size: 15 residues. The V gene end was trimmed by 5 bases and the J gene end by 5 bases; junction bases not matched to a gene: 5. The germline V gene has CDR1 SGHTA and CDR2 FQGTGA. The CDR3 spells CASSRSGGATGELFF. The CDR3 DNA sequence: TGTGCCAGCAGCCGGAGCGGGGGGGCAACCGGGGAGCTGTTTTTT.

V usage is TRBV19 and J usage is TRBJ2-1; 8 bases map to TRBD2. With V trimmed by 4 bases and J by 10 bases, 6 bases remained unmatched. Germline assignment: CDR1 LNHDA and CDR2 SQIVND (reference sequence). This CDR3 region has 13 residues. CDR3: CASSTGRAGEQFF. The CDR3 DNA is TGTGCCAGTAGTACCGGGAGGGCCGGGGAGCAGTTCTTC. Looking up the rest from reference TRBV19 and TRBJ2-1 gives the full variable domain: DGGITQSPKYLFRKEGQNVTLSCEQNLNHDAMYWYRQDPGQGLRLIYYSQIVNDFQKGDIAEGYSVSREKKESFPLTVTSAQKNPTAFYLCASSTGRAGEQFFGPGTRLTVL.

This chain connects TRBV4-2 to TRBJ2-5, with D maybe TRBD2 (7 bases). V lost 2 bases, J lost 2 bases, and 15 bases lay in between. In germline, CDR1 is LGHNA, CDR2 YNFKEQ. CDR3 size: 16 residues. CDR3 region: CASSQRGGGWQETQYF. Written as DNA, the CDR3 is TGTGCCAGCAGCCAAAGGGGGGGAGGGTGGCAAGAGACCCAGTACTTC.

The genes are TRBV5-1 and TRBJ1-2; 7 bases are a match to TRBD1. The V gene end was trimmed by 4 bases and the J gene end by 3 bases; junction bases not matched to a gene: 3. Germline V gives CDR1 SGHRS, CDR2 YFSETQ. This CDR3 is built from 13 residues. The CDR3 reads CASSLTGHYGYTF. The CDR3 nucleotides read TGCGCCAGCAGCCTGACAGGGCACTATGGCTACACCTTC.

The V gene is TRBV18, the J gene TRBJ1-3; 7 bases agree with TRBD1. Germline V gene sequence: CDR1 KGHSH, CDR2 LQKENI. The CDR3 sequence is 17 residues long. V was clipped by 3 bases and J by 0 bases; unmatched bases: 8. The DNA of the CDR3 is TGTGCCAGCTCACCGACAAGGGGGCAGTCCTCTGGAAACACCATATATTTT. Translating gives CASSPTRGQSSGNTIYF.

The rearrangement uses TRBV7-8 and TRBJ2-7; no clear D gene. Germline V gives CDR1 SGHVS, CDR2 FQNEAQ. Trimming took off 10 bases at V and 0 bases at J, with 16 bases between the two ends. This CDR3 is built from 14 residues. CDR3 DNA sequence: TGTGCCACAACCCAGACGGAGAACTCCTACGAGCAGTACTTC. It yields the protein CATTQTENSYEQYF.

The chain joins TRBV7-6 to TRBJ1-3, with D hard to call. Germline-derived CDR1 and CDR2 are SGHVS and FNYEAQ. The CDR3 consists of 15 residues. V lost 5 bases to trimming and J lost 0 bases, with 11 bases between them. Here the CDR3 reads CASSPGPNSGNTIYF. The CDR3 DNA reads as TGTGCCAGCAGCCCCGGTCCCAACTCTGGAAACACCATATATTTT.

The genes are TRBV14 and TRBJ1-4, with D possibly TRBD1 on 6 matching bases. Between the trimmed V and J ends, which lost 2 bases and 7 bases, there was a span of 17 bases. The CDR3 is made up of 16 amino acids. The V gene's germline CDR1 is SGHDN and CDR2 FVKESK. CDR3 loop: CASSQPRGTYGEKLFF. The CDR3 coding sequence is TGTGCCAGCAGCCAACCCCGTGGGACATACGGTGAAAAACTGTTTTTT.

CDR3 in amino acids: CASRDRVYEQYF. CDR3 bases: TGTGCCAGCCGGGACAGGGTCTACGAGCAGTACTTC. This chain connects TRBV28 to TRBJ2-7; 9 positions match TRBD1. CDR1 MDHEN and CDR2 SYDVKM come from the germline V gene. CDR3 length equals 12 residues. With 8 bases clipped from V and 3 bases from J, the junction kept 2 bases outside the gene matches.

This chain joins TRBV9 and TRBJ2-1; D possibly corresponds to TRBD1 (5 bases). V gave up 2 bases and J gave up 12 bases, with 18 bases separating them. The CDR3 has 14 residues. Germline assignment: CDR1 SGDLS and CDR2 YYNGEE. CDR3 bases: TGTGCCAGCAGCGTGGGTAGTTTTGAAGGGGTGCAGTTCTTC. Encoded protein: CASSVGSFEGVQFF.